Described below is a single T cell receptor beta chain sequence and its context. What it binds is not known. There are 16 residues in the CDR3. With 2 bases clipped from V and 6 bases from J, the junction kept 3 bases outside the gene matches. Germline V CDR1 and CDR2: KGHSH, LQKENI. Profiled with immunoSEQ multiplex PCR; TCRdb holds only in-frame clones, not every one. This table has 3,000 to 4,500 clones, over 75% appearing once. This entry is derived from a study of STAT5B mutations in CD4+ large granular lymphocyte leukemia. General study results and limits: No patients shared main leukemic clonotypes, though around 25% appeared at low frequency elsewhere. Top patient clones used TRBV06 genes more often: 8/27 versus 2/35 in controls.

This chain joins TRBV18 and TRBJ2-1; TRBD2 aligns across 14 bases. The sequencing sample was made of CD4+ T cells from blood buffy coats. The clonotype originates from a human donor in good health. CDR3 region: CASSPGTSGRTNEQFF. For the CDR3, the DNA is TGTGCCAGCTCACCAGGGACTAGCGGGAGAACCAATGAGCAGTTCTTC.